Below, 27 T cell receptor beta chains from the same sample are listed, as sequenced in a study of beta chain features in type 1 diabetes. Investigators reverse transcribed all isolated RNA, so they sequenced expressed TCRB transcripts. Generated by immunoSEQ multiplex PCR, the TCRdb table keeps only in-frame clones and is missing some. The sample includes roughly 240,000 clones, roughly an eighth of them seen just once. The specimen sequenced was naive CD4+ T cells from blood. The receptors come from a woman aged 35 to 49 in good health.

CDR3 coding DNA: TGCGCCAGCAGCCAAGACCCTCGGGATGAGCAGTTCTTC. This gives the protein CASSQDPRDEQFF. The chain is built from TRBV4-1 and TRBJ2-1; no firm D call. The length of the CDR3 is 13 residues. V was clipped by 0 bases and J by 8 bases, with 8 bases between them. Germline V gene lookup returns CDR1 MGHRA and CDR2 YSYEKL.

This chain links TRBV5-4 with TRBJ2-3; 10 nucleotides align to TRBD2. The V and J ends lost 6 bases and 1 base, in that order; junction bases with no gene match: 5. In germline, CDR1 is SGHNT, CDR2 YYREEE (reference sequence). This CDR3 is 15 amino acids long. The chain's CDR3 is CASTRTSGGTDTQYF. The CDR3 DNA sequence: TGTGCCAGCACGCGAACTAGCGGGGGCACAGATACGCAGTATTTT.

This clone has a handful of counts. The chain employs TRBV15 and TRBJ2-5; possible D gene TRBD1, 5 bases. Germline CDR1 LNHNV, CDR2 YYDKDF (reference sequence). V was clipped by 1 base and J by 5 bases, with 14 bases between them. The CDR3 length is 15 residues. The CDR3 is CATSRAPGSVETQYF. In nucleotides, the CDR3 is TGTGCCACCAGCAGAGCTCCAGGGTCGGTGGAGACCCAGTACTTC.

The chain combines TRBV23-1 with TRBJ2-6; 11 nucleotides agree with TRBD2. TRBV23-1 is noted as an ORF with a role that remains uncertain. The CDR3 runs 18 residues. V was clipped by 7 bases and J by 2 bases; unmatched bases: 10. CDR3 loop: CASTLLAGANPGANVLTF. Written as DNA, the CDR3 is TGCGCCAGCACTTTACTAGCGGGGGCTAACCCTGGGGCCAACGTCCTGACTTTC.

The table lists this clone with a few counts. The chain uses TRBV28 and TRBJ2-7; 7 nucleotides agree with TRBD2. Germline CDR1 and CDR2: MDHEN and SYDVKM. The V gene end was trimmed by 5 bases and the J gene end by 3 bases; junction bases not matched to a gene: 19. The CDR3 is made up of 18 amino acids. The CDR3 spells CASSPPHPGGVPLYEQYF. CDR3 DNA: TGTGCCAGCAGTCCACCCCACCCTGGGGGGGTCCCCCTCTACGAGCAGTACTTC.

This chain joins TRBV7-9 and TRBJ1-1; D remains ambiguous. V was trimmed by 4 bases and J by 0 bases, leaving 12 bases between them. Germline lookup yields CDR1 SEHNR and CDR2 FQNEAQ (reference sequence). The CDR3 runs 15 residues. The DNA for the CDR3 is TGTGCCAGCAGCTCTAGGATGTTAATGAACACTGAAGCTTTCTTT. Translation gives CASSSRMLMNTEAFF.

This sequence joins TRBV14 and TRBJ2-7; TRBD2 agrees at 15 bases. The germline CDR1 and CDR2 sequences are SGHDN and FVKESK. V dropped 4 bases and J dropped 0; count of bases not matched to a gene: 7. CDR3 length: 18 amino acids. CDR3 sequence reads: CASSRGLAGGTLSYEQYF. In DNA form, the CDR3 reads TGTGCCAGCAGCCGGGGACTAGCGGGGGGTACCCTCTCCTACGAGCAGTACTTC.

This clone came up a few times. J is TRBJ2-7 and V is TRBV5-1; 7 bases match TRBD1. Germline-derived CDR1 and CDR2 are SGHRS and YFSETQ. The CDR3 covers 15 residues. V shed 0 bases and J 2 bases; nucleotides not matched to a gene: 5. CDR3 region: CASSLGDSGPYEQYF. CDR3 coding DNA: TGCGCCAGCAGCTTGGGGGACAGTGGACCCTACGAGCAGTACTTC.

CDR3 sequence reads: CASSSQGAGEKLFF. For the CDR3, the DNA is TGTGCCAGCAGCTCACAGGGGGCCGGTGAAAAACTGTTTTTT. The chain recombines TRBV7-2 with TRBJ1-4, with 9 bases that match TRBD1. This CDR3 spans 14 amino acids. CDR1 SGHTA and CDR2 FQGNSA come from the germline V gene. V lost 4 bases and J lost 7; bases outside the gene matches: 4. The whole variable domain, filled in from reference TRBV7-2 and TRBJ1-4, reads GAGVSQSPSNKVTEKGKDVELRCDPISGHTALYWYRQSLGQGLEFLIYFQGNSAPDKSGLPSDRFSAERTGGSVSTLTIQRTQQEDSAVYLCASSSQGAGEKLFFGSGTQLSVL.

The chain carries TRBV9 and TRBJ2-3; possibly TRBD1 for D (5 bases). This CDR3 is 14 amino acids long. Trimming took 1 base from V and 1 from J, leaving 7 bases between them. Germline V CDR1 and CDR2: SGDLS, YYNGEE. The CDR3: CASSVRGGTDTQYF. The CDR3 bases are TGTGCCAGCAGCGTAAGGGGTGGCACAGATACGCAGTATTTT.

J is TRBJ1-1 and V is TRBV9; 8 nucleotides agree with TRBD1. The germline V gene encodes CDR1 SGDLS and CDR2 YYNGEE. CDR3 length: 14 residues. With V trimmed by 4 bases and J by 3 bases, 5 bases remained unmatched. CDR3 region: CASSRGTGDTEAFF. The CDR3 DNA sequence: TGTGCCAGCAGCCGGGGGACAGGCGACACTGAAGCTTTCTTT.

The rearrangement uses TRBV5-4 and TRBJ1-2; 7 bases line up with TRBD1. CDR3 length: 15 residues. With V trimmed by 4 bases and J by 10 bases, 16 bases remained unmatched. Germline V CDR1 and CDR2: SGHNT, YYREEE (reference sequence). CDR3 protein: CASSGVRQGVNYYTF. In DNA, the CDR3 is TGTGCCAGCAGCGGGGTTCGACAGGGTGTTAACTACTACACCTTC.

The chain employs TRBV27 and TRBJ2-4; 8 bases match TRBD1. V lost 5 bases, J lost 0 bases, and 21 bases stayed unmatched. The germline CDR1 and CDR2 sequences are MNHEY and SMNVEV (reference sequence). The CDR3 is made up of 21 amino acids. The CDR3 region is CASSHWGPGGRFAGAKNIQYF. The CDR3 DNA reads TGTGCCAGCAGTCATTGGGGGCCAGGGGGCCGATTCGCCGGAGCCAAAAACATTCAGTACTTC.

This sequence joins TRBV14 and TRBJ2-5; maybe TRBD1 (5 bases). The ends were cut back, 3 bases at V and 4 bases at J, with 9 bases in the middle. This CDR3 is 13 amino acids long. Per germline, CDR1 SGHDN and CDR2 FVKESK. CDR3: CASSHRVRETQYF. The CDR3 DNA is TGTGCCAGCAGCCACAGGGTCCGAGAGACCCAGTACTTC.

In its sample, this clone was seen a few times. The chain combines TRBV19 with TRBJ2-7; 10 nucleotides match TRBD2. Per germline, CDR1 LNHDA and CDR2 SQIVND (reference sequence). V was clipped by 5 bases and J by 3 bases; unmatched bases: 7. The CDR3 consists of 15 residues. The CDR3 region is CASSPDSSGGYEQYF. The CDR3 bases are TGTGCCAGTAGTCCCGACTCTAGCGGGGGCTACGAGCAGTACTTC.

This clone occurred once. The chain links TRBV19 to TRBJ2-5, with 9 bases fitting TRBD2. CDR3 length: 16 residues. CDR1 LNHDA and CDR2 SQIVND come from the germline V gene (reference sequence). With 4 bases clipped from V and 4 bases from J, the junction kept 10 bases outside the gene matches. This CDR3 reads CASSTSGLAIRETQYF. DNA for the CDR3: TGTGCCAGTAGTACGTCCGGACTAGCGATTAGAGAGACCCAGTACTTC. Combining the CDR3 with reference TRBV19 and TRBJ2-5 gives the whole variable domain DGGITQSPKYLFRKEGQNVTLSCEQNLNHDAMYWYRQDPGQGLRLIYYSQIVNDFQKGDIAEGYSVSREKKESFPLTVTSAQKNPTAFYLCASSTSGLAIRETQYFGPGTRLLVL.

The CDR3, as DNA: TGTGCCAGTAGCATCGGGACAGGCCACCTGGGGACCCAGTACTTC. Protein sequence: CASSIGTGHLGTQYF. The rearrangement uses TRBV19 and TRBJ2-5, with 8 bases identical to TRBD1. Losses at the gene ends were 6 bases for V and 7 bases for J; bases not matched to a gene: 13. Per the germline V gene, CDR1 is LNHDA and CDR2 is SQIVND (reference sequence). This CDR3 spans 15 amino acids.

This clone was seen more than once but under ten times. The chain links TRBV7-2 to TRBJ1-2; a weak D match, TRBD1 (6 bases). The CDR3 is 14 amino acids. V was cut by 3 bases and J by 7 bases, with 15 bases left in between. Germline V CDR1 and CDR2: SGHTA, FQGNSA. The CDR3 here is CASSFLDRFAGYTF. CDR3 coding DNA: TGTGCCAGCAGCTTCCTAGACAGGTTCGCTGGCTACACCTTC.

This clone was seen only a few times. V and J are TRBV5-4 and TRBJ2-1; tentative D call: TRBD2 (5 bases). The CDR3 loop spans 13 amino acids. Germline CDR1 reads SGHNT; CDR2 reads YYREEE (reference sequence). Deletions cut 4 bases from V and 5 bases from J, with 10 bases between. The CDR3, as DNA: TGTGCCAGCAGCAGCCCGAGGGACAATGAGCAGTTCTTC. Translation gives CASSSPRDNEQFF.

This clone was seen only a few times. The chain links TRBV2 to TRBJ2-3, with TRBD2 as a possible D gene (5 bases). Germline-derived CDR1 and CDR2 are SNHLY and FYNNEI. The CDR3 contains 15 residues. Trimming stripped 6 bases from V and 1 base from J, with 14 bases between. CDR3 sequence reads: CASSLRGRGTDTQYF. CDR3 DNA sequence: TGTGCCAGCAGCTTACGGGGTAGGGGCACAGATACGCAGTATTTT. Variable domain in full (rest from reference TRBV2 and TRBJ2-3): EPEVTQTPSHQVTQMGQEVILRCVPISNHLYFYWYRQILGQKVEFLVSFYNNEISEKSEIFDDQFSVERPDGSNFTLKIRSTKLEDSAMYFCASSLRGRGTDTQYFGPGTRLTVL.

The genes are TRBV14 and TRBJ2-3, with TRBD2 matching over 7 bases. The CDR3 sequence is 14 residues long. CDR1 is SGHDN, CDR2 FVKESK, per germline. The ends lost 3 bases at V and 2 bases at J; junction bases unmatched: 2. CDR3 in amino acids: CASSHGGTTDTQYF. CDR3 nucleotide sequence: TGTGCCAGCAGCCACGGGGGGACCACAGATACGCAGTATTTT.

The gene calls are TRBV6-5 and TRBJ1-2, with 7 positions matching TRBD1. This CDR3 has 13 amino acids. Per germline, CDR1 MNHEY and CDR2 SVGAGI. Unmatched junction bases numbered 6, after V lost 7 bases and J lost 4 bases. In DNA form, the CDR3 reads TGTGCCAGCATTTCAACAGGGGCCTATGGCTACACCTTC. Protein product: CASISTGAYGYTF.

This chain links TRBV5-4 with TRBJ2-1; 9 nucleotides agree with TRBD2. Germline V gene sequence: CDR1 SGHNT, CDR2 YYREEE (reference sequence). The CDR3 runs 16 residues. Trimming cost V 1 base and J 8 bases; bases outside gene matches: 10. The CDR3 sequence is CASSLRAGGRLHEQFF. The DNA for the CDR3 is TGTGCCAGCAGCTTGAGGGCGGGGGGGCGCCTCCATGAGCAGTTCTTC.

The chain links TRBV5-1 to TRBJ2-1, with TRBD2 as a possible D gene (5 bases). V was trimmed by 8 bases and J by 10 bases, leaving 10 bases between them. Germline V gives CDR1 SGHRS, CDR2 YFSETQ. The CDR3 is made up of 10 amino acids. The CDR3 loop reads CARGCGEQFF. CDR3 nucleotide sequence: TGCGCCAGAGGCTGCGGGGAGCAGTTCTTC.

The chain is built from TRBV19 and TRBJ1-1; a weak D match, TRBD1 (6 bases). The CDR3 is 12 residues long. The V end lost 3 bases, the J end lost 10 bases, and 12 bases lay between the germline ends. Germline V gene lookup returns CDR1 LNHDA and CDR2 SQIVND (reference sequence). CDR3 nucleotide sequence: TGTGCCAGTAGTATTAGGGGGGGAGCAGCTTTCTTT. Its protein is CASSIRGGAAFF.

This clone was detected only a few times. The CDR3 DNA reads TGTGCCAGCAGCCAACTAGCGGGGGGCACTGAAGCTTTCTTT. Protein: CASSQLAGGTEAFF. V usage is TRBV7-2 and J usage is TRBJ1-1; a possible D gene is TRBD1 (5 bases). V dropped 5 bases and J dropped 4 bases, with 14 bases sitting between them. Germline V gene data show CDR1 as SGHTA and CDR2 as FQGNSA. The CDR3 is 14 residues long.

As regards this clone: The sample has other DNA sequences that encode this CDR3 too. The CDR3 region has the DNA TGTGCCAGTTCGGGACAGAGTCGCTATGGCTACACCTTC. This translates into CASSGQSRYGYTF. The V and J genes are TRBV19 and TRBJ1-2; TRBD1 aligns across 7 bases. Per germline, CDR1 LNHDA and CDR2 SQIVND (reference sequence). The CDR3 extends over 13 amino acids. Trimming at V came to 8 bases and at J to 4 bases, leaving 7 bases not matched to a gene.